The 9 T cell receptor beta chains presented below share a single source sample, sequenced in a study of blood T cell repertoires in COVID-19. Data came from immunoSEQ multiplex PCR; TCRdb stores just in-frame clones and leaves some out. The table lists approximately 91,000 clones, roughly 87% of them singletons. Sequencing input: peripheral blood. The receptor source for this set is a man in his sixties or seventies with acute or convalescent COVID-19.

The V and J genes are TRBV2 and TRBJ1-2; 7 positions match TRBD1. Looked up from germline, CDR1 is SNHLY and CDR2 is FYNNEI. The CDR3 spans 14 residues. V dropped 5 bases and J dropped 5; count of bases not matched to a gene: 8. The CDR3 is CASSLGDSGYGYTF. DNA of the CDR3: TGTGCCAGCAGTCTGGGGGACAGTGGGTATGGCTACACCTTC.

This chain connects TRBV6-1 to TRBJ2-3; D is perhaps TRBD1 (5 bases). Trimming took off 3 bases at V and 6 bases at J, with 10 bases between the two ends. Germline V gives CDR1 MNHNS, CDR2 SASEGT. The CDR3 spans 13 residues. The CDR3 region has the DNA TGTGCCAGCAGTGAGGGGCTTGGGGATACGCAGTATTTT. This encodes CASSEGLGDTQYF.

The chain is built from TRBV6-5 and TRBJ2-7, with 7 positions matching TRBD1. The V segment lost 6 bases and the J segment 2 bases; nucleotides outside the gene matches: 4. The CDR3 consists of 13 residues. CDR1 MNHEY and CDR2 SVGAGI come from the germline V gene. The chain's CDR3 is CASRRTGAYEQYF. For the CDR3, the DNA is TGTGCCAGCAGGCGGACAGGCGCCTACGAGCAGTACTTC.

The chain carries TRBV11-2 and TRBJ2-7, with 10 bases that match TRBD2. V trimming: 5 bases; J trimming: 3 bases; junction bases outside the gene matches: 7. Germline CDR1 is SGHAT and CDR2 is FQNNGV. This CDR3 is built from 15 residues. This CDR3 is CASSPRTSGDYEQYF. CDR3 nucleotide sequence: TGTGCCAGCAGCCCACGGACTAGCGGAGACTACGAGCAGTACTTC.

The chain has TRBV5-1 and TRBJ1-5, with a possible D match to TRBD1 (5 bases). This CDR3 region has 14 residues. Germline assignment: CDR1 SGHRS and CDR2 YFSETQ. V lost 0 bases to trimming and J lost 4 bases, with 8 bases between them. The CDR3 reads CASSLGSGNQPQHF. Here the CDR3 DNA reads TGCGCCAGCAGCTTGGGGTCAGGGAATCAGCCCCAGCATTTT.

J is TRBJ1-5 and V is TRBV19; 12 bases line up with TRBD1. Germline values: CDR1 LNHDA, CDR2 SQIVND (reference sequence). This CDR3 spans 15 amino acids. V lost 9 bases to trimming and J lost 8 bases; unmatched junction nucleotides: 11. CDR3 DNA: TGTGCCAGCCGAATAACCGGGACAGGGGGCAAGCCCCAGCATTTT. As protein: CASRITGTGGKPQHF. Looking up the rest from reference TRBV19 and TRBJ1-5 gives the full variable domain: DGGITQSPKYLFRKEGQNVTLSCEQNLNHDAMYWYRQDPGQGLRLIYYSQIVNDFQKGDIAEGYSVSREKKESFPLTVTSAQKNPTAFYLCASRITGTGGKPQHFGDGTRLSIL.

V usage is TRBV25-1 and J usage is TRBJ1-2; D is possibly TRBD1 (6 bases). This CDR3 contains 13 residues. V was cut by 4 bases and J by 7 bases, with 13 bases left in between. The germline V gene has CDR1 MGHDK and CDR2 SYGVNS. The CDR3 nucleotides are TGTGCCAGCAGTGTACCAGGGGTAGGTGGCTACACCTTC. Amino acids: CASSVPGVGGYTF.

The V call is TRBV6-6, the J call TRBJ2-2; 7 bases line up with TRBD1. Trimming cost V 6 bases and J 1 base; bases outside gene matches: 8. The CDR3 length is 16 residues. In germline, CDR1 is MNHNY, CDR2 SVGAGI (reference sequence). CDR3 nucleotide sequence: TGTGCCAGCAGACCCCCGGGACAGATGAACACCGGGGAGCTGTTTTTT. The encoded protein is CASRPPGQMNTGELFF.

Written as DNA, the CDR3 is TGTGCCAGCCGACAGGATGGCGAAAAACTGTTTTTT. Its protein is CASRQDGEKLFF. This chain links TRBV2 with TRBJ1-4; a possible D gene is TRBD1 (6 bases). Per the germline V gene, CDR1 is SNHLY and CDR2 is FYNNEI. Trimming left V 8 bases short and J 8 bases short, with 12 bases between. The CDR3 has 12 residues.